The T cell receptor beta chain described here comes from a study of blood T cells in healthy people across ages. Whole-study findings and limits: Donors of long life had a larger count of naive CD4+ cells and greater diversity than aged donors.

Isolation per sample recovered at least 7 million PBMCs. A second PCR of roughly 7 to 11 cycles used a sample-barcoded 5' primer and a J-beta primer mix. Through a template-switch adaptor with 12 random nucleotides, each cDNA molecule received a tag. From each sample, at least 2.5 million paired-end reads containing CDR3 were obtained. Using its own MiXCR run on the 5' RACE reads, TCRdb lists one record per CDR3 protein. The data contain about 1.8 million distinct CDR3 sequences, just under 50% of them singletons. On this clonotype: The antigen is unknown.

The CDR3 is 15 amino acids. Trimming removed 4 bases from V and 6 bases from J, with 17 bases in between. The germline V gene has CDR1 LGHNA and CDR2 YSLEER. The sample was blood. The V and J genes are TRBV4-3 and TRBJ2-3, with D possibly being TRBD2 (7 bases). The source of this sequence is a woman aged 35 to 49 in good health. CDR3 residues: CASSLRGGGQDTQYF. DNA of the CDR3: TGCGCCAGCAGCCTCAGGGGAGGGGGGCAGGATACGCAGTATTTT.